One and the same sample provided the 9 T cell receptor beta chains below, sequenced in a study of blood T cell repertoires in COVID-19. Profiled with immunoSEQ multiplex PCR; TCRdb holds only in-frame clones, not every one. The table lists a few hundred thousand clones, over 75% of them singletons. The sequencing input was PBMCs or T cells enriched from blood (not recorded which). These receptors all stem from a woman in her thirties or forties who had recovered from COVID-19.

The chain combines TRBV18 with TRBJ2-7, with 7 positions matching TRBD1. Trimming took 1 base from V and 4 from J; bases not matched to a gene: 1. The CDR3 contains 13 residues. Germline assignment: CDR1 KGHSH and CDR2 LQKENI. The CDR3 bases are TGTGCCAGCTCACCACACAGGGGTTACGAGCAGTACTTC. Its translation is CASSPHRGYEQYF.

This rearrangement joins TRBV29-1 to TRBJ2-1; 8 bases match TRBD1. There are 14 residues in the CDR3. Per the germline V gene, CDR1 is SQVTM and CDR2 is ANQGSEA. Unmatched junction bases numbered 10, after V lost 4 bases and J lost 8 bases. The CDR3 bases are TGCAGCGTTGTCCGGCAGGGGGCGCTTGATGAGCAGTTCTTC. Protein sequence: CSVVRQGALDEQFF.

Concerning this clone: Distinct nucleotide sequences in the sample also encode this CDR3. The rearrangement uses TRBV25-1 and TRBJ1-1; TRBD1 matches 10 bases. From germline, CDR1 is MGHDK and CDR2 SYGVNS. V trimming: 4 bases; J trimming: 5 bases; junction bases outside the gene matches: 1. The CDR3 consists of 13 residues. The CDR3 reads CASSGTGGTEAFF. The CDR3 nucleotides are TGTGCCAGCAGTGGGACAGGGGGAACTGAAGCTTTCTTT.

V usage is TRBV19 and J usage is TRBJ2-1; TRBD2 matches 8 bases. V dropped 3 bases and J dropped 3; count of bases not matched to a gene: 7. The germline V gene encodes CDR1 LNHDA and CDR2 SQIVND (reference sequence). This CDR3 comprises 16 residues. CDR3 sequence (DNA): TGTGCCAGTAGTATTGAAAGCGGGAGCTACTACAATGAGCAGTTCTTC. Translated, it gives CASSIESGSYYNEQFF.

The chain links TRBV6-5 to TRBJ1-1; 9 bases align to TRBD1. J gave up 4 bases and V 5 bases, and 8 bases lay outside the gene matches. CDR1 and CDR2 from the germline V gene are MNHEY and SVGAGI. The CDR3 contains 15 residues. The CDR3 DNA sequence: TGTGCCAGCAGTCAGACCGGACAGGGGACCACTGAAGCTTTCTTT. It encodes CASSQTGQGTTEAFF.

This chain connects TRBV10-3 to TRBJ2-6, with 7 bases lining up with TRBD2. This CDR3 spans 13 amino acids. The germline gives CDR1 ENHRY, CDR2 SYGVKD. J was trimmed by 4 bases and V by 8 bases; bases with no gene match: 2. The CDR3 loop reads CAIGREGANVLTF. The CDR3 DNA reads as TGTGCCATCGGGAGGGAAGGGGCCAACGTCCTGACTTTC.

The sample holds one count of this clone. V usage is TRBV11-3 and J usage is TRBJ1-2; tentatively, D is TRBD1 (6 bases). V dropped 8 bases and J dropped 8 bases, with 15 bases sitting between them. The CDR3 spans 12 residues. Per germline, CDR1 SGHNT and CDR2 YENEEA. DNA of the CDR3: TGTGCCAGCCGCCAGGGAGGGGGAGGCTACACCTTC. This codes for CASRQGGGGYTF.

The chain has TRBV11-2 and TRBJ2-1; 16 positions match TRBD2. Germline V gene sequence: CDR1 SGHAT, CDR2 FQNNGV. The CDR3 covers 19 residues. J gave up 0 bases and V 6 bases, and 8 bases lay outside the gene matches. CDR3 loop: CASRHPGLAGGSSYNEQFF. The DNA for the CDR3 is TGTGCCAGCAGACATCCGGGACTAGCGGGGGGGAGCTCCTACAATGAGCAGTTCTTC.

V gene TRBV4-3 combines with J gene TRBJ2-3; 9 bases line up with TRBD2. The germline V gene encodes CDR1 LGHNA and CDR2 YSLEER. This CDR3 contains 17 residues. The V segment lost 0 bases and the J segment 4 bases; nucleotides outside the gene matches: 8. CDR3 sequence reads: CASSQEGGRAIPDTQYF. The CDR3 region has the DNA TGCGCCAGCAGCCAAGAGGGCGGGAGGGCCATCCCAGATACGCAGTATTTT.